Below, 8 T cell receptor beta chains from the same sample are listed, as sequenced in a study of blood T cell repertoires in COVID-19 (dated by TCRdb to about 2020). Library construction relied on the immunoSEQ multiplex PCR assay. This immuneACCESS table, as held by TCRdb, lists in-frame sequences with V and J called but not all clones. Of the missing ones, under half trace to an unresolved V gene in checked studies; the others have no known cause. A total of 490,000 or so clones appear in this sample, roughly 90% of them only once. 1.5% to 2% of the sample is taken by the ten largest. Sequenced input: PBMCs or T cells enriched from blood (not recorded which). The receptor source for this set is a woman aged 40 to 55 who had recovered from COVID-19.

The chain recombines TRBV11-2 with TRBJ2-1, with 15 bases aligning to TRBD2. The CDR3 covers 19 residues. V lost 5 bases, J lost 7 bases, and 15 bases stayed unmatched. Looked up from germline, CDR1 is SGHAT and CDR2 is FQNNGV. The CDR3 protein is CASSNTPGLAGGPRNEQFF. The DNA of the CDR3 is TGTGCCAGCAGCAATACGCCCGGACTAGCGGGAGGGCCCCGGAATGAGCAGTTCTTC.

The chain couples TRBV19 to TRBJ1-1, with 7 positions matching TRBD1. Germline trimming cut 7 bases from V and 5 bases from J; bases unmatched to any gene: 13. The CDR3 is made up of 15 amino acids. Germline assignment: CDR1 LNHDA and CDR2 SQIVND (reference sequence). The chain's CDR3 is CASTPTSGGGTEAFF. The DNA of the CDR3 is TGTGCCAGTACCCCAACTTCAGGGGGAGGTACTGAAGCTTTCTTT. Complete variable domain (other parts from reference TRBV19 and TRBJ1-1): DGGITQSPKYLFRKEGQNVTLSCEQNLNHDAMYWYRQDPGQGLRLIYYSQIVNDFQKGDIAEGYSVSREKKESFPLTVTSAQKNPTAFYLCASTPTSGGGTEAFFGQGTRLTVV.

This rearrangement joins TRBV19 to TRBJ2-7; no definite D call. This CDR3 has 12 residues. V was cut by 1 base and J by 5 bases, with 6 bases left in between. Germline V CDR1 and CDR2: LNHDA, SQIVND (reference sequence). The chain's CDR3 is CASSIGSDEQYF. DNA for the CDR3: TGTGCCAGTAGTATAGGCAGTGACGAGCAGTACTTC.

The chain joins TRBV15 to TRBJ2-7, with TRBD1 matching over 10 bases. The ends lost 11 bases at V and 4 bases at J; junction bases unmatched: 8. Germline CDR1 reads LNHNV; CDR2 reads YYDKDF (reference sequence). This CDR3 has 13 amino acids. The CDR3: CASQTGGGYEQYF. In DNA, the CDR3 is TGTGCCTCACAGACAGGGGGCGGGTACGAGCAGTACTTC.

The V and J genes are TRBV19 and TRBJ2-3; TRBD2 matches at 7 bases. Unmatched junction bases numbered 9, after V lost 3 bases and J lost 3 bases. Germline V CDR1 and CDR2: LNHDA, SQIVND (reference sequence). The CDR3 extends over 16 amino acids. The CDR3 spells CASSILLASLTDTQYF. CDR3 nucleotide sequence: TGTGCCAGTAGTATCCTACTAGCGTCCTTGACAGATACGCAGTATTTT.

The V and J genes are TRBV24-1 and TRBJ2-3, with 8 bases fitting TRBD2. Germline CDR1 KGHDR, CDR2 SFDVKD. V gave up 5 bases and J gave up 5 bases; unmatched junction bases: 8. CDR3 length: 15 residues. CDR3 coding DNA: TGTGCCACCAGTGTCCAAGCGGGAGCTGGAGATACGCAGTATTTT. Translated, it gives CATSVQAGAGDTQYF.

This chain joins TRBV10-3 and TRBJ2-1; 13 bases map to TRBD2. The CDR3 has 15 residues. With V trimmed by 6 bases and J by 10 bases, 9 bases remained unmatched. Germline lookup yields CDR1 ENHRY and CDR2 SYGVKD. The CDR3 region is CAISLGTSGIGEQFF. For the CDR3, the DNA is TGTGCCATCAGCCTCGGGACTAGCGGGATCGGGGAGCAGTTCTTC.

The chain uses TRBV3-1 (or the pseudogene TRBV3-2) and TRBJ1-1; the D is unclear. Trimming shortened V by 1 base and J by 2 bases, and 8 bases separated the two germline ends. Germline loops: CDR1 LGHDT, CDR2 YNNKEL (reference sequence). CDR3 length: 14 residues. CDR3 coding DNA: TGTGCCAGCAGCCAAGCGGGTCTTAACACTGAAGCTTTCTTT. Encoded protein: CASSQAGLNTEAFF.